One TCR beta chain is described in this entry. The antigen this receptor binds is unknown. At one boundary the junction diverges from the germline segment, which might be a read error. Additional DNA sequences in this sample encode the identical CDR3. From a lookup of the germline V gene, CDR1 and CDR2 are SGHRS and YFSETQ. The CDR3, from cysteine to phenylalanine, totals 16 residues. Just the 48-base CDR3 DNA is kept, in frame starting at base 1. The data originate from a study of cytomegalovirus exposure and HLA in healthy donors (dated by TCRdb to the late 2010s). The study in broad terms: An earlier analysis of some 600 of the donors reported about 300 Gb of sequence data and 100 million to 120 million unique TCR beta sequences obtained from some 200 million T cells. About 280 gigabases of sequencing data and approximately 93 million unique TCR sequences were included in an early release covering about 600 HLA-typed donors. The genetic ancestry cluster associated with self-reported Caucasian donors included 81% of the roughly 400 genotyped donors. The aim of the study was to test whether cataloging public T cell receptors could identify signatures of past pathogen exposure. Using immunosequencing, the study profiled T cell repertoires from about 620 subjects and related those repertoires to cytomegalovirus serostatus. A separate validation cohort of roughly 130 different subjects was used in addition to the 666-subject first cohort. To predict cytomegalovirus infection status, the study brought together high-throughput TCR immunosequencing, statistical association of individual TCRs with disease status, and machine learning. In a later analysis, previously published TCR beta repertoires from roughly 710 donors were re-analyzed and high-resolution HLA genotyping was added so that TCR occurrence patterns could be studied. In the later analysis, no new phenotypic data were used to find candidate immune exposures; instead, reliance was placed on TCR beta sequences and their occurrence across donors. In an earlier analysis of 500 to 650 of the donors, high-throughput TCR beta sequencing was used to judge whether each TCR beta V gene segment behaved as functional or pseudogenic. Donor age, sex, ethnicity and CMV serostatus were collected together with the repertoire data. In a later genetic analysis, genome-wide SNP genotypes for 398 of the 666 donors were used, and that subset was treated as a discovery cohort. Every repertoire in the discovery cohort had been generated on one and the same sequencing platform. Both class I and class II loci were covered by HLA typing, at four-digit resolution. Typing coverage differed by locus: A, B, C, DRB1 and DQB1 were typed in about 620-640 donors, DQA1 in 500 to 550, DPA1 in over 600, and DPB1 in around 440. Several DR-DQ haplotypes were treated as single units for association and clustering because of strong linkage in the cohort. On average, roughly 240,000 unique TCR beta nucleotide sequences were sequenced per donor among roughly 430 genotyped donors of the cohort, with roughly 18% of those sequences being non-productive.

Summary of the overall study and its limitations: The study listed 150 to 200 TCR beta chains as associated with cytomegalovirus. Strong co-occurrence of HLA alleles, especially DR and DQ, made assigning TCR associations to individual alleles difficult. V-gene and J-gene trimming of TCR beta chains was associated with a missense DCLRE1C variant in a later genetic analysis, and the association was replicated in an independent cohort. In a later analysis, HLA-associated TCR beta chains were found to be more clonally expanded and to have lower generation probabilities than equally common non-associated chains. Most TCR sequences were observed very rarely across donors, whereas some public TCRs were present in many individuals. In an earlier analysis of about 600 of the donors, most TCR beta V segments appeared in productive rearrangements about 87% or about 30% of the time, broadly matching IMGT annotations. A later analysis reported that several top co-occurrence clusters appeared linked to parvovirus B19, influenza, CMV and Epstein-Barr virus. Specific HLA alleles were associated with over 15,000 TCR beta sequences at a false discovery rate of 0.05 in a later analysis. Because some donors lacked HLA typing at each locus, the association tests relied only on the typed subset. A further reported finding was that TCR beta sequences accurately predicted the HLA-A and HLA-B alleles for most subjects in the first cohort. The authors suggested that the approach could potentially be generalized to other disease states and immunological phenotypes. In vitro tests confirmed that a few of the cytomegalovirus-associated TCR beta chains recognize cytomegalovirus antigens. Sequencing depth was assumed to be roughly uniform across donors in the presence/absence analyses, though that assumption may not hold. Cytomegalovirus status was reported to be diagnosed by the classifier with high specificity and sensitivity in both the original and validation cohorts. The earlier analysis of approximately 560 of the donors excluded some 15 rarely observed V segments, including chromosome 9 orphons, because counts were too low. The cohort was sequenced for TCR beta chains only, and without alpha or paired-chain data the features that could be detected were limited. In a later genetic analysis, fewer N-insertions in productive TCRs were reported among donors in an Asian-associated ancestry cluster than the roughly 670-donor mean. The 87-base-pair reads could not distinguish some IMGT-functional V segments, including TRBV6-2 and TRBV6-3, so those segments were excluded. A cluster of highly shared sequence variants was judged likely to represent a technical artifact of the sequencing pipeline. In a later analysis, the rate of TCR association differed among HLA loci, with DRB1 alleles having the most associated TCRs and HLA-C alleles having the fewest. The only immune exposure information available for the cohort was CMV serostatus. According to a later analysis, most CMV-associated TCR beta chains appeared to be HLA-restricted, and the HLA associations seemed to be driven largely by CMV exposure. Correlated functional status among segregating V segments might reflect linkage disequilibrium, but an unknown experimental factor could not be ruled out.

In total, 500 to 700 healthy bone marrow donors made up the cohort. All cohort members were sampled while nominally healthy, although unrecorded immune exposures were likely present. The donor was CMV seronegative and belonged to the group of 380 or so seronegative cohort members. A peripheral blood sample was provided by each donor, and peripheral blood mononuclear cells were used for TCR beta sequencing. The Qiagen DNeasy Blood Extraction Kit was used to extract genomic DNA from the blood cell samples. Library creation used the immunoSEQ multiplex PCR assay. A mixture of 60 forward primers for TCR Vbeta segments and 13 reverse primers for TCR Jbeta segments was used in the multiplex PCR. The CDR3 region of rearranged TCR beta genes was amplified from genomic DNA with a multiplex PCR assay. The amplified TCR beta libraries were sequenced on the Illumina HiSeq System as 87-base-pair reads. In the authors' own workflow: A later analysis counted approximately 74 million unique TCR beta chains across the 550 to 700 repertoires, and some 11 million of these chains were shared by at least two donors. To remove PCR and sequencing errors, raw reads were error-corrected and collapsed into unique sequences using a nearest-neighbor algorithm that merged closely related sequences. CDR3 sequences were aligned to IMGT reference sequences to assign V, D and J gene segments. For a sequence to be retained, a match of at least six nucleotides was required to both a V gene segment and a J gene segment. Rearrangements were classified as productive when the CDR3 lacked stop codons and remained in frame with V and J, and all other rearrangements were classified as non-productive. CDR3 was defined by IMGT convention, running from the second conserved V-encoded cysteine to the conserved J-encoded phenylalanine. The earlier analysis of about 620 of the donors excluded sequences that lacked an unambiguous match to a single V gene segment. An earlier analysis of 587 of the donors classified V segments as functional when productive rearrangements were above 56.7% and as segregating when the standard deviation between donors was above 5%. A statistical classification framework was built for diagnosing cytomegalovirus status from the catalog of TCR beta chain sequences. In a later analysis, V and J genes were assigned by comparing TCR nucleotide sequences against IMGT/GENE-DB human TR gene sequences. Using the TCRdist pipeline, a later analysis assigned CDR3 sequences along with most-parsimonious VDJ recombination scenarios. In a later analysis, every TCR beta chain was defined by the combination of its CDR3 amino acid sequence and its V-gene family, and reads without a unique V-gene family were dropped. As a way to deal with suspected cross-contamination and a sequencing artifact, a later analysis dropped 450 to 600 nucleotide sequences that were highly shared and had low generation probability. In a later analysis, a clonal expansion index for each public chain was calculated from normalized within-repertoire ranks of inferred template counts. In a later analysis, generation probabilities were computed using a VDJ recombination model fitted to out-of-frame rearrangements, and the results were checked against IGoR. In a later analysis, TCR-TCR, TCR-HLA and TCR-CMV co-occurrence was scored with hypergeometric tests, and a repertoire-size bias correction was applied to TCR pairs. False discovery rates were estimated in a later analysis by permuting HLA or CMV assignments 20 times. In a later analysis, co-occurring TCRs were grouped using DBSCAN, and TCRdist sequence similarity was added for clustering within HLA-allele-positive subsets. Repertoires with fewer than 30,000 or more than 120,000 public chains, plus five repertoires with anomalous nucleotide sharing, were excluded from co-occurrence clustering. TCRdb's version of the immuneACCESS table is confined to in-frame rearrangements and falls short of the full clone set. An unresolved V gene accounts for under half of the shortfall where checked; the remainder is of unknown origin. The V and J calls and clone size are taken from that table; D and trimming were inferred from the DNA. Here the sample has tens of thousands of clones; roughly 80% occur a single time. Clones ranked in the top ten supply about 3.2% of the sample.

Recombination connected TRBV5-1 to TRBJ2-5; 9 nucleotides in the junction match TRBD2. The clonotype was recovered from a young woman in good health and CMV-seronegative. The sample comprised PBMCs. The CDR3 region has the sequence CASSFTSGPPQETQYF. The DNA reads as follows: TGTGCCAGCAGCTTTACTAGCGGGCCCCCGCAAGAGACCCAGTACTTC. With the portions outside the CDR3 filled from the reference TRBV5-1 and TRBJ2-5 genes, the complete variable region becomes KAGVTQTPRYLIKTRGQQVTLSCSPISGHRSVSWYQQTPGQGLQFLFEYFSETQRNKGNFPGRFSGRQFSNSRSEMNVSTLELGDSALYLCASSFTSGPPQETQYFGPGTRLLVL.